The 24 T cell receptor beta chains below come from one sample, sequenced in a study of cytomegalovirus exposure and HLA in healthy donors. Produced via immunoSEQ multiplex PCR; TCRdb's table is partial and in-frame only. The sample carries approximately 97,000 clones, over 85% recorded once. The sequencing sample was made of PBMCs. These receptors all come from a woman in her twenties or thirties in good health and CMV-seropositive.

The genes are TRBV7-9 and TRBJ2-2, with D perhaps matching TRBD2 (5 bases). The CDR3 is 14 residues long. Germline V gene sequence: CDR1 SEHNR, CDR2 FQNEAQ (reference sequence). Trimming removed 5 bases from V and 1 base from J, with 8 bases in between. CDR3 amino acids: CASSVDWNTGELFF. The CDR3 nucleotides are TGTGCCAGCAGCGTGGACTGGAACACCGGGGAGCTGTTTTTT.

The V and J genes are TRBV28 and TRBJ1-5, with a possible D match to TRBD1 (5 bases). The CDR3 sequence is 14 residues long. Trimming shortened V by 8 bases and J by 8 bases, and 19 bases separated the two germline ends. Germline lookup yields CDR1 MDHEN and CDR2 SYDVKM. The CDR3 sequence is CASGLSGYEKPQHF. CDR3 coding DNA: TGTGCCAGCGGTCTATCAGGGTACGAGAAGCCCCAGCATTTT.

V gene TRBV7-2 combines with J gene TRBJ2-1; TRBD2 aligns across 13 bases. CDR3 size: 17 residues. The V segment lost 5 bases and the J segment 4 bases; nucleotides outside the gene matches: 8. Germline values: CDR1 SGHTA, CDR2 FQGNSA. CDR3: CASSIQWTSGSYNEQFF. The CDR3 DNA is TGTGCCAGCAGCATACAATGGACTAGCGGGAGTTACAATGAGCAGTTCTTC.

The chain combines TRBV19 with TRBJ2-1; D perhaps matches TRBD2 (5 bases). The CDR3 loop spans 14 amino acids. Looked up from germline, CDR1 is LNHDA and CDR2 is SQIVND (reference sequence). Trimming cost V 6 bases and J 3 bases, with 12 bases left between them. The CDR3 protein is CASSRLTSYNEQFF. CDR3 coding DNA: TGTGCCAGTAGCAGACTAACAAGCTACAATGAGCAGTTCTTC.

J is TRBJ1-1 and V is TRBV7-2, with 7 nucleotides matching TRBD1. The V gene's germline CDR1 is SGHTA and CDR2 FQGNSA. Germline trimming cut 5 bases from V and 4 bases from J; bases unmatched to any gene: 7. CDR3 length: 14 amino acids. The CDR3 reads CASSLIQGSTEAFF. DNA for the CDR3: TGTGCCAGCAGCCTGATACAGGGGAGCACTGAAGCTTTCTTT.

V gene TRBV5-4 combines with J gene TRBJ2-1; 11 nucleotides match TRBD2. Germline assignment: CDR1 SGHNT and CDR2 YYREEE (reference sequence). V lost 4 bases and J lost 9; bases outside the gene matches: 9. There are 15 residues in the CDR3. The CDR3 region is CASSPTSGSFSEQFF. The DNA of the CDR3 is TGTGCCAGCAGCCCTACTAGCGGGAGTTTTAGTGAGCAGTTCTTC.

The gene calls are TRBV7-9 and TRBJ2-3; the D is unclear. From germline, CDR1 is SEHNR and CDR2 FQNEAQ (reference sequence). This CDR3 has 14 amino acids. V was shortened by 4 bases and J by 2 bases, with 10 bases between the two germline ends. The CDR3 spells CASSSITNTDTQYF. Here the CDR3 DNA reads TGTGCCAGCAGCTCCATTACAAACACAGATACGCAGTATTTT.

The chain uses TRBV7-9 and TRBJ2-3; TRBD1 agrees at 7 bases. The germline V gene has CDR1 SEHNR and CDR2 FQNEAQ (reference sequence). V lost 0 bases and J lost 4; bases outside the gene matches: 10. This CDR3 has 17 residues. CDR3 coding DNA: TGTGCCAGCAGCTTAGCCCTTAGGGGGCTCGAGTCAGATACGCAGTATTTT. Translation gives CASSLALRGLESDTQYF.

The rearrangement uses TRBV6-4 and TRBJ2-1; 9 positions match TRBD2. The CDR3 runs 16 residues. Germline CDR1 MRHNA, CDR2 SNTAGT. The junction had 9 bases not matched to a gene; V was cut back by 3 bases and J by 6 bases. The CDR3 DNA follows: TGTGCCAGCAGTGAGGTGGCGGGAGGGATCCCCAATGAGCAGTTCTTC. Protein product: CASSEVAGGIPNEQFF.

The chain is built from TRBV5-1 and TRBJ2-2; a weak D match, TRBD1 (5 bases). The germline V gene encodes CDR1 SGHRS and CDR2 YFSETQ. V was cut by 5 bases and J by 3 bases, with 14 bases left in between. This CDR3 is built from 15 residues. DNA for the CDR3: TGCGCCAGCAGTCATAGGGGCGAGGACACCGGGGAGCTGTTTTTT. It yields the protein CASSHRGEDTGELFF.

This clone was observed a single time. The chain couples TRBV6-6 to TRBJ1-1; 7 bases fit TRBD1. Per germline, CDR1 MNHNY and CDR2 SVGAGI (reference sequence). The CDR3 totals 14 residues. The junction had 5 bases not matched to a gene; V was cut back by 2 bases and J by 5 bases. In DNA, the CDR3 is TGTGCCAGCAGTTACGGGCAGGGGGTGACTGAAGCTTTCTTT. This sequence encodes CASSYGQGVTEAFF.

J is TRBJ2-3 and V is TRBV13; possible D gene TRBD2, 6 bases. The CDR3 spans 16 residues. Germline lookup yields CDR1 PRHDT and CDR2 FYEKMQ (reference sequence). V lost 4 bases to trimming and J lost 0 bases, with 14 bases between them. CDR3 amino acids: CASSSLTRPSTDTQYF. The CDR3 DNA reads TGTGCCAGCAGCTCGCTGACTAGACCTAGCACAGATACGCAGTATTTT.

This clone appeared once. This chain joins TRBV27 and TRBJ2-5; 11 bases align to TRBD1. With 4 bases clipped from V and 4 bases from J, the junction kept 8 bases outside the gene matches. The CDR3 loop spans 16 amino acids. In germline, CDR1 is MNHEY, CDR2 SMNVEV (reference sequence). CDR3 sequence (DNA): TGTGCCAGCAGTTCGTCCCGGGACAGGGGGGGAGAGACCCAGTACTTC. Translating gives CASSSSRDRGGETQYF.

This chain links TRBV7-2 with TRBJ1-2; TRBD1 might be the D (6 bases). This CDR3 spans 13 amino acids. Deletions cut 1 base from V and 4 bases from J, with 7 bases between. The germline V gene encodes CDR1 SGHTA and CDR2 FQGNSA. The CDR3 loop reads CASSLEGGYGYTF. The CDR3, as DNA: TGTGCCAGCAGCTTAGAAGGGGGCTATGGCTACACCTTC.

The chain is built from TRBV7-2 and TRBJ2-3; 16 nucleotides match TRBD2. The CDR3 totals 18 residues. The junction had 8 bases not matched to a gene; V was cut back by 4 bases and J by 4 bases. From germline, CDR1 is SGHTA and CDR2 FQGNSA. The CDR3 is CASSWNSGTSGRADTQYF. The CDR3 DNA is TGTGCCAGCAGCTGGAATTCCGGGACTAGCGGGAGGGCAGATACGCAGTATTTT.

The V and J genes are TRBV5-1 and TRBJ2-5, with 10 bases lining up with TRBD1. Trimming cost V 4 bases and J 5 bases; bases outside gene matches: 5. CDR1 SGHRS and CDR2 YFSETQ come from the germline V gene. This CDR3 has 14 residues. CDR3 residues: CASSETGGWETQYF. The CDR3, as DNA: TGCGCCAGCAGCGAGACAGGGGGCTGGGAGACCCAGTACTTC.

Here the CDR3 reads CASSAGTGVGTREQFF. The CDR3, as DNA: TGTGCCAGCAGCGCCGGGACAGGGGTGGGGACTAGAGAGCAGTTCTTC. V is TRBV9 and J is TRBJ2-1; 10 bases line up with TRBD1. The V segment lost 3 bases and the J segment 10 bases; nucleotides outside the gene matches: 13. The CDR3 runs to 16 residues. The germline CDR1 and CDR2 sequences are SGDLS and YYNGEE.

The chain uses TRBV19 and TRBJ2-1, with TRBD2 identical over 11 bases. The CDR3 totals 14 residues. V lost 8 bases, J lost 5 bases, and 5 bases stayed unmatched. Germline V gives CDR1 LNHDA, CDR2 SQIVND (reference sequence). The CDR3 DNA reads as TGTGCCAGTGTGACTAGCGGGGTGAACAATGAGCAGTTCTTC. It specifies CASVTSGVNNEQFF.

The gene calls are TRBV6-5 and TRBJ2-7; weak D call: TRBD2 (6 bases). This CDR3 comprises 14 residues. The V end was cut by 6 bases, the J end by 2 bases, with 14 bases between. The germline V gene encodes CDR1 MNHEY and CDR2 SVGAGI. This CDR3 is CASRSRDWAYEQYF. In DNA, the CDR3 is TGTGCCAGCAGGAGCCGGGACTGGGCCTACGAGCAGTACTTC.

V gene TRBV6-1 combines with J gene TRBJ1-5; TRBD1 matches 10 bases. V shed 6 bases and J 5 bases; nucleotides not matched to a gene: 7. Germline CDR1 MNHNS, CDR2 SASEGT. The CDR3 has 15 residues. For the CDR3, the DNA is TGTGCCAGCAGGAGAACCGGGACAGGGGATCAGCCCCAGCATTTT. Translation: CASRRTGTGDQPQHF.

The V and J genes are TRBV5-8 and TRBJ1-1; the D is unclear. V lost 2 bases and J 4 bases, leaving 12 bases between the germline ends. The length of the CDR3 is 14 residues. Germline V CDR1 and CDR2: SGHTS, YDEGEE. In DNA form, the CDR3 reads TGTGCCAGCAGCTTCCTCGGGTGGAGCACTGAAGCTTTCTTT. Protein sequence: CASSFLGWSTEAFF.

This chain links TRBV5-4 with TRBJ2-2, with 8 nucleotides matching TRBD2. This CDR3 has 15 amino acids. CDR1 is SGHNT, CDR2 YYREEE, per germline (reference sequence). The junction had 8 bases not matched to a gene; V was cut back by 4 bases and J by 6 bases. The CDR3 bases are TGTGCCAGCAGCCCGGGACTAGTAGGGGCCGGGGAGCTGTTTTTT. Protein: CASSPGLVGAGELFF.

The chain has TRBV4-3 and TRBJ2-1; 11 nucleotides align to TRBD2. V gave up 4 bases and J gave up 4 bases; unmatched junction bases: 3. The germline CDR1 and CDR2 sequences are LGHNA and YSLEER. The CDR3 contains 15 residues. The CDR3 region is CASSPGLAVYNEQFF. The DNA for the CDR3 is TGCGCCAGCAGCCCGGGACTAGCGGTTTACAATGAGCAGTTCTTC.

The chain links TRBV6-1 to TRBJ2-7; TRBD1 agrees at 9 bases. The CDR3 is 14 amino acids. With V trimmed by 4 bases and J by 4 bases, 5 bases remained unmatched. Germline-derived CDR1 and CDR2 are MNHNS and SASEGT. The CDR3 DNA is TGTGCCAGCAGTGTGGGGGACAGGGCGTACGAGCAGTACTTC. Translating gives CASSVGDRAYEQYF.